These 27 T cell receptor beta chains originate from one sample sequenced in a study of cytomegalovirus exposure and HLA in healthy donors. Primers: 60 Vbeta forward and 13 Jbeta reverse. Sequencing used immunoSEQ multiplex PCR; TCRdb keeps in-frame clones, though not all of them. The profile shows over 150,000 clones, approximately 84% of them singletons. Source material: PBMCs. Receptor source: a girl under two years old in good health and CMV-seronegative.

The chain links TRBV19 to TRBJ2-7; D may be TRBD1 (6 bases). Between the trimmed V and J ends, which lost 5 bases and 3 bases, there was a span of 14 bases. Germline assignment: CDR1 LNHDA and CDR2 SQIVND (reference sequence). This CDR3 spans 14 amino acids. DNA of the CDR3: TGTGCCAGTAGTTCCCACAGGGAAATCTACGAGCAGTACTTC. Translation: CASSSHREIYEQYF.

The chain joins TRBV5-8 to TRBJ2-2, with TRBD2 as a possible D gene (6 bases). CDR3 size: 14 residues. From germline, CDR1 is SGHTS and CDR2 YDEGEE. Trimming removed 0 bases at V and 7 bases at J, with 10 bases between. The CDR3 is CASSLDLASGELFF. The DNA of the CDR3 is TGTGCCAGCAGCTTGGACCTAGCGAGCGGGGAGCTGTTTTTT.

The genes are TRBV5-4 and TRBJ2-5; TRBD2 matches at 8 bases. Germline CDR1 SGHNT, CDR2 YYREEE (reference sequence). J lost 5 bases, V lost 5 bases, and 8 bases had no gene match. CDR3 length: 14 residues. CDR3 residues: CASSQSGSDETQYF. The CDR3 region has the DNA TGTGCCAGCAGTCAAAGCGGGAGTGACGAGACCCAGTACTTC.

V gene TRBV27 combines with J gene TRBJ2-7; 11 bases align to TRBD2. This CDR3 is built from 15 residues. J lost 3 bases, V lost 3 bases, and 4 bases had no gene match. CDR1 MNHEY and CDR2 SMNVEV come from the germline V gene (reference sequence). The CDR3 DNA is TGTGCCAGCAGTTTTCGAGGACTAGCGGGCTACGAGCAGTACTTC. Protein sequence: CASSFRGLAGYEQYF.

The V call is TRBV27, the J call TRBJ2-7, with 11 bases identical to TRBD1. V dropped 5 bases and J dropped 3; count of bases not matched to a gene: 3. The CDR3 runs 14 residues. Per the germline V gene, CDR1 is MNHEY and CDR2 is SMNVEV (reference sequence). CDR3 sequence: CASSGDRGGYEQYF. Here the CDR3 DNA reads TGTGCCAGCAGTGGGGACAGGGGGGGCTACGAGCAGTACTTC.

For this clone: A read error may account for a junction end that differs from germline. This rearrangement joins TRBV11-2 to TRBJ1-1; D is unclear. The germline gives CDR1 SGHAT, CDR2 FQNNGV. The CDR3 extends over 16 amino acids. CDR3 in DNA: TGTGCCAGCAGCCAATCACCTTTAATACAGCTCACTCAAGCTTTCTTT. Translating it yields CASSQSPLIQLTQAFF.

The chain's CDR3 is CASGSISGRNTGELFF. The DNA of the CDR3 is TGTGCTAGTGGTTCCATTAGCGGGAGGAACACCGGGGAGCTGTTTTTT. This chain uses TRBV12-5 with TRBJ2-2; 9 bases are shared with TRBD2. There are 16 residues in the CDR3. Germline V gene sequence: CDR1 LGHNT, CDR2 FRNRAP. V shed 4 bases and J 1 base; nucleotides not matched to a gene: 4.

This rearrangement joins TRBV2 to TRBJ2-3; 12 bases are shared with TRBD2. The trim removed 9 bases at V and 2 bases at J, leaving 12 bases unmatched. The CDR3 totals 17 residues. Germline V CDR1 and CDR2: SNHLY, FYNNEI. For the CDR3, the DNA is TGTGCCAGTCGCGCTAGCGGGGGGGCTATCCCCACAGATACGCAGTATTTT. It encodes CASRASGGAIPTDTQYF. The full variable domain, rest sourced from reference TRBV2 and TRBJ2-3, is EPEVTQTPSHQVTQMGQEVILRCVPISNHLYFYWYRQILGQKVEFLVSFYNNEISEKSEIFDDQFSVERPDGSNFTLKIRSTKLEDSAMYFCASRASGGAIPTDTQYFGPGTRLTVL.

The J gene is TRBJ2-1, the V gene TRBV30; 8 bases match TRBD2. The trim removed 0 bases at V and 6 bases at J, leaving 1 base unmatched. Germline CDR1 GTSNPN, CDR2 SVGIG (reference sequence). There are 13 residues in the CDR3. Written as DNA, the CDR3 is TGTGCCTGGAGTGTACGGGGGGGCAATGAGCAGTTCTTC. Amino acid sequence: CAWSVRGGNEQFF.

This chain connects TRBV4-2 to TRBJ2-7; TRBD1 agrees at 7 bases. Germline V CDR1 and CDR2: LGHNA, YNFKEQ. Losses at the gene ends were 3 bases for V and 4 bases for J; bases not matched to a gene: 9. The CDR3 is 15 amino acids. Here the CDR3 reads CASSQGQLGRYEQYF. As DNA, the CDR3 is TGTGCCAGCAGCCAGGGACAGCTTGGCCGTTACGAGCAGTACTTC.

The chain joins TRBV30 to TRBJ2-1; TRBD2 agrees at 7 bases. Germline assignment: CDR1 GTSNPN and CDR2 SVGIG (reference sequence). Germline trimming cut 1 base from V and 10 bases from J; bases unmatched to any gene: 7. This CDR3 spans 13 amino acids. The CDR3 here is CAWSGGGGGEQFF. The CDR3 nucleotides are TGTGCCTGGAGTGGTGGGGGGGGTGGGGAGCAGTTCTTC.

About this clone: Other DNA sequences in the sample encode the same CDR3. The chain couples TRBV7-3 to TRBJ2-1, with 13 bases fitting TRBD2. This CDR3 is built from 16 residues. Germline V gene lookup returns CDR1 SGHTA and CDR2 FQGTGA. With V trimmed by 5 bases and J by 5 bases, 6 bases remained unmatched. The CDR3 spells CASSTPGLAGDNEQFF. DNA of the CDR3: TGTGCCAGCAGCACGCCCGGACTAGCGGGGGACAATGAGCAGTTCTTC.

There are a few counts of this clone. The rearrangement uses TRBV30 and TRBJ2-1; TRBD2 matches 7 bases. The CDR3 is made up of 14 amino acids. The germline V gene encodes CDR1 GTSNPN and CDR2 SVGIG (reference sequence). The V gene end was trimmed by 3 bases and the J gene end by 8 bases; junction bases not matched to a gene: 10. CDR3 loop: CAWSRRLARDEQFF. The CDR3, as DNA: TGTGCCTGGAGCAGGCGACTAGCTAGAGATGAGCAGTTCTTC.

The chain carries TRBV25-1 and TRBJ1-2, with 7 bases that match TRBD1. Germline CDR1 MGHDK, CDR2 SYGVNS. This CDR3 region has 14 residues. V lost 3 bases to trimming and J lost 1 base; unmatched junction nucleotides: 2. In DNA, the CDR3 is TGTGCCAGCAGTGAGGGGACAGTTAACTATGGCTACACCTTC. Translation: CASSEGTVNYGYTF.

This clone showed up just once. The chain is built from TRBV29-1 and TRBJ2-4, with 7 positions matching TRBD1. From germline, CDR1 is SQVTM and CDR2 ANQGSEA. The CDR3 is 13 residues long. V shed 1 base and J 7 bases; nucleotides not matched to a gene: 4. The CDR3 nucleotides read TGCAGCGTTGAAGTTATAGGGGGCAACATTCAGTACTTC. This gives the protein CSVEVIGGNIQYF.

This chain connects TRBV6-5 to TRBJ2-1; 7 nucleotides line up with TRBD2. The trim removed 1 base at V and 8 bases at J, leaving 8 bases unmatched. Germline V gene lookup returns CDR1 MNHEY and CDR2 SVGAGI. CDR3 size: 15 residues. The CDR3 protein is CASSYWGGGPHEQFF. CDR3 DNA: TGTGCCAGCAGTTACTGGGGGGGAGGGCCACATGAGCAGTTCTTC.

The chain links TRBV6-1 to TRBJ1-2; D gene uncertain. Germline assignment: CDR1 MNHNS and CDR2 SASEGT. The CDR3 extends over 15 amino acids. The V gene lost 1 base and the J gene lost 4 bases, with 13 bases spanning the gap. CDR3 sequence: CASSEGMGSSYGYTF. CDR3 DNA sequence: TGTGCCAGCAGTGAAGGTATGGGGAGTAGCTATGGCTACACCTTC.

This sequence joins TRBV13 and TRBJ1-1; D is undetermined. The CDR3 spans 15 residues. Germline V lookup: CDR1 PRHDT, CDR2 FYEKMQ (reference sequence). V gave up 5 bases and J gave up 0 bases, with 13 bases separating them. The CDR3 bases are TGTGCCAGCAGCGGTCCGCGGGGAATGAACACTGAAGCTTTCTTT. This sequence encodes CASSGPRGMNTEAFF.

This chain joins TRBV7-3 and TRBJ2-1; D possibly corresponds to TRBD2 (6 bases). V lost 5 bases and J 13 bases, leaving 18 bases between the germline ends. CDR1 SGHTA and CDR2 FQGTGA come from the germline V gene. This CDR3 contains 13 residues. The CDR3 sequence is CASSPEPGVPQFF. Written as DNA, the CDR3 is TGTGCCAGCAGCCCCGAGCCGGGAGTCCCACAGTTCTTC.

The chain has TRBV6-5 and TRBJ1-2; D is perhaps TRBD1 (6 bases). V lost 6 bases and J 8 bases, leaving 16 bases between the germline ends. Germline-derived CDR1 and CDR2 are MNHEY and SVGAGI. The CDR3 length is 13 residues. This CDR3 is CASRPPRGRGYTF. CDR3 nucleotides: TGTGCCAGCAGGCCACCCAGGGGTCGAGGCTACACCTTC.

There are a few counts of this clone. V and J are TRBV12-2 and TRBJ2-5; no DNA check was done on the table's D call, TRBD2. TRBV12-2 is designated a pseudogene. This CDR3 region has 15 residues. In nucleotides, the CDR3 is TGTGCAAGTCGCTTAAACCCCCCACTTCAAGAGACCCAGTACTTC. Protein product: CASRLNPPLQETQYF.

V and J are TRBV7-2 and TRBJ2-7; D is unclear. V lost 5 bases and J lost 7, with 15 bases in between. The CDR3 totals 13 residues. The germline V gene encodes CDR1 SGHTA and CDR2 FQGNSA. DNA for the CDR3: TGTGCCAGCAGCCACCGACTCGACGAGGAGCAGTACTTC. This encodes CASSHRLDEEQYF.

The chain links TRBV14 to TRBJ2-5; 9 positions match TRBD2. The V segment lost 4 bases and the J segment 7 bases; nucleotides outside the gene matches: 16. The CDR3 has 17 residues. Germline V gene lookup returns CDR1 SGHDN and CDR2 FVKESK. CDR3 nucleotide sequence: TGTGCCAGCAGCCCCTCCTGGAGCGGGGGGCCCCGGGGGACCCAGTACTTC. It translates to CASSPSWSGGPRGTQYF.

There are a few counts of this clone. The rearrangement joins TRBV6-6 to TRBJ1-1; D is perhaps TRBD1 (6 bases). The CDR3 is 15 residues long. Germline V lookup: CDR1 MNHNY, CDR2 SVGAGI (reference sequence). V was cut by 5 bases and J by 1 base, with 14 bases left in between. This CDR3 reads CASSQTTGRNTEAFF. The CDR3 DNA reads TGTGCCAGCAGTCAGACAACAGGGAGGAACACTGAAGCTTTCTTT.

The rearrangement joins TRBV6-1 to TRBJ2-7, with D uncertain. Looked up from germline, CDR1 is MNHNS and CDR2 is SASEGT. This CDR3 comprises 13 residues. V shed 5 bases and J shed 6 bases, with 14 bases lying between them. CDR3: CASSLRIGFEQYF. Here the CDR3 DNA reads TGTGCCAGCAGTCTCAGGATTGGTTTCGAGCAGTACTTC.

This CDR3 reads CASSLQTGATGELFF. CDR3 bases: TGTGCCAGCAGTTTGCAAACAGGGGCCACCGGGGAGCTGTTTTTT. The chain is built from TRBV6-1 and TRBJ2-2; 7 bases fit TRBD1. Trimming at V came to 5 bases and at J to 4 bases, leaving 7 bases not matched to a gene. CDR1 is MNHNS and CDR2 is SASEGT in the germline V gene. The CDR3 is 15 amino acids.

This clone was detected only once. The V call is TRBV21-1, the J call TRBJ2-4; the table calls TRBD1, which could not be checked here. TRBV21-1 is annotated as a pseudogene. This CDR3 has 21 residues. CDR3: CASSKTKPTGTGGESKNIQYF. CDR3 coding DNA: TGTGCCAGCAGCAAAACCAAACCCACCGGGACAGGGGGCGAGTCCAAAAACATTCAGTACTTC.